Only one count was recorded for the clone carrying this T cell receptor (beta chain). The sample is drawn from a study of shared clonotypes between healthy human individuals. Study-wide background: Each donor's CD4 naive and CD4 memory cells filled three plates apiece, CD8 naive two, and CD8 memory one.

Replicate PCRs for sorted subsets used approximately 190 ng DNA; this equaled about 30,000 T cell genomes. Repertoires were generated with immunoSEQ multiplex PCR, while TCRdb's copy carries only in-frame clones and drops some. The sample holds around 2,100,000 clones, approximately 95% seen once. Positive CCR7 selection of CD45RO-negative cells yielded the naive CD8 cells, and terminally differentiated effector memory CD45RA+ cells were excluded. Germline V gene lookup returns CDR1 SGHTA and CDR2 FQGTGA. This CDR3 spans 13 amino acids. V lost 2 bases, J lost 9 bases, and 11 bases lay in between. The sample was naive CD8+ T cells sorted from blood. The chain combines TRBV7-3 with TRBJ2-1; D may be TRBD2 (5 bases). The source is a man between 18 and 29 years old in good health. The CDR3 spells CASSLLPGGEQFF. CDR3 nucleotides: TGTGCCAGCAGCTTACTCCCCGGAGGTGAGCAGTTCTTC.